The following is a T cell receptor beta chain sequence with its context. Antigen specificity is unknown. The PCR made use of 60 Vbeta and 13 Jbeta primers. Sequenced by immunoSEQ multiplex PCR; TCRdb stores in-frame clones only, minus some. The data contain about 130,000 clones, approximately 8.8% of them singletons. The sample is drawn from a study of cytomegalovirus exposure and HLA in healthy donors. Trimming removed 1 base from V and 3 bases from J, with 13 bases in between. The germline V gene encodes CDR1 LGHNA and CDR2 YSLEER. The CDR3 extends over 16 amino acids. The study's findings and limits: The investigators catalogued 164 TCR beta chains as cytomegalovirus-associated. As was reported, the HLA-A and HLA-B alleles of most subjects were accurately predicted from TCR beta sequences. What was likely a sequencing artifact was a cluster of highly shared sequence variants. Earlier findings revealed that most TCR beta V segments proved productive either about 90% or about 30% of the time.

Sample: PBMCs. The V call is TRBV4-3, the J call TRBJ1-3; TRBD1 is a possible D gene (6 bases). This TCR derives from a middle-aged man in good health and CMV-seronegative. CDR3 sequence: CASSQVQGTHGNTIYF. DNA for the CDR3: TGCGCCAGCAGCCAAGTACAGGGCACCCATGGAAACACCATATATTTT.